This record looks at one T cell receptor (beta chain) sequence and its context. This specimen comes from a study of blood T cell repertoires in COVID-19. The germline gives CDR1 LNHDA, CDR2 SQIVND (reference sequence). The CDR3 covers 17 residues. V lost 0 bases and J lost 4; bases outside the gene matches: 11. Profiled with immunoSEQ multiplex PCR; TCRdb holds only in-frame clones, not every one. The table lists some 75,000 clones, around three quarters of them singletons, with around 20% in the top ten. Sequenced sample: peripheral blood. The chain employs TRBV19 and TRBJ1-2; TRBD1 aligns across 7 bases. The TCR originated in an elderly woman with active or convalescent COVID-19. CDR3 amino acids: CASSIDVGTGEIYGYTF. The CDR3, as DNA: TGTGCCAGTAGTATAGATGTAGGCACAGGGGAGATCTATGGCTACACCTTC. The full variable domain, its missing parts supplied by reference TRBV19 and TRBJ1-2, is DGGITQSPKYLFRKEGQNVTLSCEQNLNHDAMYWYRQDPGQGLRLIYYSQIVNDFQKGDIAEGYSVSREKKESFPLTVTSAQKNPTAFYLCASSIDVGTGEIYGYTFGSGTRLTVV.